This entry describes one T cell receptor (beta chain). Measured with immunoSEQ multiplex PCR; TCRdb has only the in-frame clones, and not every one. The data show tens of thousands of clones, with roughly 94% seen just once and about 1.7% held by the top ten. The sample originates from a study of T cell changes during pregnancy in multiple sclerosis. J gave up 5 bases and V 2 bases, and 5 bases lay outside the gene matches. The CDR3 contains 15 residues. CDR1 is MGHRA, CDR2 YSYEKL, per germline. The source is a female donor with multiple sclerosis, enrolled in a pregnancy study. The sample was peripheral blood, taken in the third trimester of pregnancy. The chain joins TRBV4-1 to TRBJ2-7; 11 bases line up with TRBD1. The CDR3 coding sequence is TGCGCCAGCAGCCAACCCCGGACAGGGGGCAACGAGCAGTACTTC. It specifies CASSQPRTGGNEQYF.